The 18 T cell receptor beta chains reported below all come from one sample, sequenced in a study of neurological immune-mediated disorders. The time point here: longitudinal time-point 1 (baseline). TCRdb redid the calling of the 5' RACE reads with MiXCR, one entry per CDR3 protein. This table has approximately 53,000 distinct CDR3 sequences, 8% to 10% appearing once. The sequenced sample was PBMCs. The receptors originated from a woman between 40 and 50 years old in good health.

This clonotype has a count of ten or more. The chain couples TRBV27 to TRBJ1-5; D may be TRBD1 (5 bases). There are 14 residues in the CDR3. Germline V gene lookup returns CDR1 MNHEY and CDR2 SMNVEV (reference sequence). The V gene lost 3 bases and the J gene lost 4 bases, with 10 bases spanning the gap. CDR3 region: CASSFGRGNQPQHF. CDR3 in DNA: TGTGCCAGCAGTTTTGGTAGGGGAAATCAGCCCCAGCATTTT.

This clonotype was counted at least ten times. The chain recombines TRBV5-1 with TRBJ2-7, with 8 bases matching TRBD1. The CDR3 spans 15 residues. The J segment lost 0 bases and the V segment lost 0 bases, leaving 2 bases of the junction unmatched. The germline gives CDR1 SGHRS, CDR2 YFSETQ. The CDR3 is CASSLGDRSSYEQYF. CDR3 DNA sequence: TGCGCCAGCAGCTTGGGGGACAGGAGCTCCTACGAGCAGTACTTC. The full variable domain, in which reference TRBV5-1 and TRBJ2-7 provide the parts outside the CDR3, is KAGVTQTPRYLIKTRGQQVTLSCSPISGHRSVSWYQQTPGQGLQFLFEYFSETQRNKGNFPGRFSGRQFSNSRSEMNVSTLELGDSALYLCASSLGDRSSYEQYFGPGTRLTVT.

This clonotype has a count of ten or more. This chain uses TRBV10-3 with TRBJ1-2; TRBD1 is a possible D gene (6 bases). Trimming left V 4 bases short and J 4 bases short, with 13 bases between. Germline assignment: CDR1 ENHRY and CDR2 SYGVKD. The CDR3 consists of 14 residues. The DNA of the CDR3 is TGTGCCATCAGTGCTCAGGGGTATGGCTATGGCTACACCTTC. Protein product: CAISAQGYGYGYTF.

This clonotype was counted many times. The V gene is TRBV5-1, the J gene TRBJ2-5; tentative D call: TRBD2 (5 bases). Germline CDR1 is SGHRS and CDR2 is YFSETQ. CDR3 length: 15 amino acids. V was trimmed by 0 bases and J by 0 bases, leaving 9 bases between them. This chain's CDR3 is CASSLGSSNQETQYF. In DNA form, the CDR3 reads TGCGCCAGCAGCTTGGGGTCTAGCAACCAAGAGACCCAGTACTTC.

This clonotype was seen many times. V is TRBV7-2 and J is TRBJ2-5, with 8 bases fitting TRBD1. V gave up 3 bases and J gave up 2 bases; unmatched junction bases: 2. The CDR3 sequence is 14 residues long. The germline CDR1 and CDR2 sequences are SGHTA and FQGNSA. CDR3 sequence (DNA): TGTGCCAGCAGCTTTACAGGGGGTCAAGAGACCCAGTACTTC. It codes for CASSFTGGQETQYF.

The V gene is TRBV4-3, the J gene TRBJ1-1, with D hard to call. V lost 1 base and J 5 bases, leaving 17 bases between the germline ends. This CDR3 is 16 amino acids long. CDR1 is LGHNA, CDR2 YSLEER, per germline. CDR3 bases: TGCGCCAGCAGCCAAGTCACGGGAGTCGGACCGACTGAAGCTTTCTTT. This encodes CASSQVTGVGPTEAFF.

This clonotype showed up just once. The chain employs TRBV7-2 and TRBJ2-5; TRBD2 agrees at 9 bases. The CDR3 extends over 14 amino acids. In germline, CDR1 is SGHTA, CDR2 FQGNSA. V shed 3 bases, J shed 4 bases, and the junction held 3 bases outside the gene matches. CDR3 nucleotide sequence: TGTGCCAGCAGCTTCTCTAGCGGGGTAGAGACCCAGTACTTC. Translating gives CASSFSSGVETQYF.

At least ten counts were recorded for this clonotype. The CDR3 loop reads CSAKSYGYTF. The CDR3, as DNA: TGCAGTGCCAAATCCTATGGCTACACCTTC. The chain has TRBV20-1 and TRBJ1-2; D is unclear. V lost 6 bases and J 4 bases, leaving 6 bases between the germline ends. The CDR3 is 10 residues long. Germline V gene sequence: CDR1 DFQATT, CDR2 SNEGSKA (reference sequence).

In this sample, this clonotype turned up many times. The chain couples TRBV12-5 to TRBJ2-6; D possibly matches TRBD1 or TRBD2 (5 bases each). Between the trimmed V and J ends, which lost 6 bases and 12 bases, there was a span of 18 bases. The CDR3 is 14 amino acids. CDR1 and CDR2 from the germline V gene are LGHNT and FRNRAP. The CDR3 DNA follows: TGTGCTAGTGGGGACAAGGGGCCGAGCGGCGTCCTGACTTTC. Translated: CASGDKGPSGVLTF.

This clonotype was recorded many times. The V and J genes are TRBV5-1 and TRBJ2-1; D is possibly TRBD1 (6 bases). V was clipped by 4 bases and J by 4 bases, with 15 bases between them. The CDR3 spans 15 residues. The germline gives CDR1 SGHRS, CDR2 YFSETQ. The CDR3 DNA sequence: TGCGCCAGCAGCGTGACAGGATCCTCTTACAATGAGCAGTTCTTC. Translation gives CASSVTGSSYNEQFF.

This clonotype was observed at least ten times. This chain connects TRBV9 to TRBJ2-3, with a weak D call TRBD2 (5 bases). Germline V gives CDR1 SGDLS, CDR2 YYNGEE. There are 12 residues in the CDR3. Trimming removed 4 bases from V and 12 bases from J, with 15 bases in between. The CDR3 sequence: CASSNEGVAQYF. CDR3 coding DNA: TGTGCCAGCAGCAATGAGGGAGTGGCTCAGTATTTT.

This clonotype showed up many times. This chain connects TRBV20-1 to TRBJ2-1; 10 nucleotides line up with TRBD2. Germline V gives CDR1 DFQATT, CDR2 SNEGSKA (reference sequence). CDR3 length: 14 amino acids. After removal of 3 bases from V and 7 bases from J, the junction contained 6 bases not matched to a gene. The CDR3 here is CSARSGRARNEQFF. The CDR3 DNA sequence: TGCAGTGCTAGGAGCGGGAGGGCTCGTAATGAGCAGTTCTTC.

In its sample, this clonotype was seen a few times. This chain joins TRBV5-1 and TRBJ2-5, with TRBD1 matching over 9 bases. The germline CDR1 and CDR2 sequences are SGHRS and YFSETQ. The length of the CDR3 is 15 residues. V lost 1 base and J lost 5; bases outside the gene matches: 6. CDR3 protein: CASSLIATGGETQYF. CDR3 nucleotides: TGCGCCAGCAGCTTGATTGCGACAGGGGGGGAGACCCAGTACTTC.

In its sample, this clonotype was seen many times. The rearrangement joins TRBV5-1 to TRBJ1-1; 9 bases align to TRBD1. Germline V gene sequence: CDR1 SGHRS, CDR2 YFSETQ. V was clipped by 0 bases and J by 6 bases; unmatched bases: 6. The CDR3 runs 15 residues. The CDR3 is CASSLGDRVSSEAFF. CDR3 sequence (DNA): TGCGCCAGCAGCTTGGGGGACAGGGTATCATCTGAAGCTTTCTTT.

This clonotype has a handful of counts. The V and J genes are TRBV7-9 and TRBJ2-1, with TRBD1 matching 8 bases. CDR3 size: 15 residues. The V segment lost 4 bases and the J segment 7 bases; nucleotides outside the gene matches: 9. Germline assignment: CDR1 SEHNR and CDR2 FQNEAQ (reference sequence). CDR3 DNA sequence: TGTGCCAGCAGCTCATGGAGGGACAGGTTGAATGAGCAGTTCTTC. It translates to CASSSWRDRLNEQFF.

This clonotype has ten or more counts. The chain carries TRBV27 and TRBJ2-1; D gene ambiguous. Per germline, CDR1 MNHEY and CDR2 SMNVEV (reference sequence). The length of the CDR3 is 14 residues. Trimming cost V 6 bases and J 7 bases, with 16 bases left between them. The CDR3 region has the DNA TGTGCCAGCAGACCTAAGCCTTCCTGGAATGAGCAGTTCTTC. It yields the protein CASRPKPSWNEQFF.

This clonotype was detected ten times or more. This sequence joins TRBV20-1 and TRBJ2-7; TRBD1 aligns across 10 bases. Germline V gene lookup returns CDR1 DFQATT and CDR2 SNEGSKA (reference sequence). This CDR3 region has 13 residues. V was pared by 6 bases and J by 3 bases, with 5 bases of the junction left unmatched. CDR3 bases: TGCAGTGCGGGACAGGGGCCTCTCTACGAGCAGTACTTC. Translated: CSAGQGPLYEQYF.

This clonotype was recorded at least ten times. This sequence joins TRBV5-1 and TRBJ2-3; D possibly matches TRBD1 or TRBD2 (5 bases each). The CDR3 length is 13 residues. V lost 4 bases, J lost 9 bases, and 15 bases lay in between. Germline lookup yields CDR1 SGHRS and CDR2 YFSETQ. DNA for the CDR3: TGCGCCAGCAGCACCAGGTCCGGGGACACGCAGTATTTT. This codes for CASSTRSGDTQYF.